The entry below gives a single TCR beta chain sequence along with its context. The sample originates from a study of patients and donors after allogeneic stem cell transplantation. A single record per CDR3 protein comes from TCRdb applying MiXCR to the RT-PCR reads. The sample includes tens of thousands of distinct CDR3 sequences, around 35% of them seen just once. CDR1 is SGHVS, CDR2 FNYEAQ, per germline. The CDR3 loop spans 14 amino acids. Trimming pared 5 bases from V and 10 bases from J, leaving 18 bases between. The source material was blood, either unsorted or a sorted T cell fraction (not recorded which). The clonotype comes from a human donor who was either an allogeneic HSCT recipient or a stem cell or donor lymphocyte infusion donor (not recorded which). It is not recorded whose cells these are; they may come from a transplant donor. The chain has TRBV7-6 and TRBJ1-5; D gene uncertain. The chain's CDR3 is CASSPDGPISPQHF. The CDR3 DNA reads TGTGCCAGCAGCCCGGACGGGCCCATCAGCCCCCAGCATTTT.